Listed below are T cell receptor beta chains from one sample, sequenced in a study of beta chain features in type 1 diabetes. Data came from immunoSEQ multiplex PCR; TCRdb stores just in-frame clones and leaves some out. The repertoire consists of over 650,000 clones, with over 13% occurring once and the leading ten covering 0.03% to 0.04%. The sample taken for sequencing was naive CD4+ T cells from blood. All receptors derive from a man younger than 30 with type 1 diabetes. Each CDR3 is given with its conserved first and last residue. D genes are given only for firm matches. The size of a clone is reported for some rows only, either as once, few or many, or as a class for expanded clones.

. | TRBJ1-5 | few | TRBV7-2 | CASSLVWQANNQPQHF | TGTGCCAGCAGCTTAGTTTGGCAGGCTAACAATCAGCCCCAGCATTTT
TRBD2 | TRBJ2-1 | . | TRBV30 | CAWSVRASGGYNEQFF | TGTGCCTGGAGTGTACGGGCTAGCGGGGGATACAATGAGCAGTTCTTC
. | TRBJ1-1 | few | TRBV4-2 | CASSPRGGNTEAFF | TGTGCCAGCAGCCCTCGTGGGGGGAACACTGAAGCTTTCTTT
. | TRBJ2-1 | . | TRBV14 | CASSHPPGRAGFSYNEQFF | TGTGCCAGCAGCCATCCGCCCGGGCGGGCGGGGTTCTCCTACAATGAGCAGTTCTTC
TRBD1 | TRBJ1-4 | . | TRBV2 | CASREGWDSAEKLFF | TGTGCCAGCAGGGAAGGTTGGGACAGCGCTGAAAAACTGTTTTTT
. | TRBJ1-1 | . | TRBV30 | CAWSRQANTEAFF | TGTGCCTGGAGTCGACAGGCAAACACTGAAGCTTTCTTT
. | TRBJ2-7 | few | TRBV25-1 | CASSGPGQEGNYYEQYF | TGTGCCAGCAGTGGTCCCGGACAGGAGGGGAATTACTACGAGCAGTACTTC
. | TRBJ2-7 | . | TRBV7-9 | CASSFERSTYEQYF | TGTGCCAGCAGCTTTGAAAGGTCCACCTACGAGCAGTACTTC
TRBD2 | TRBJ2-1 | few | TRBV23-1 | CASSRTSGMISYNEQFF | TGCGCCAGCTCCAGGACTAGCGGGATGATCTCCTACAATGAGCAGTTCTTC
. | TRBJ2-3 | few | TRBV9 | CASSARDTRTDTQYF | TGTGCCAGCAGCGCCCGGGACACCCGCACAGATACGCAGTATTTT
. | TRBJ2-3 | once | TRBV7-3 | CASSAGQSTDTQYF | TGTGCCAGCAGCGCCGGACAGAGCACAGATACGCAGTATTTT
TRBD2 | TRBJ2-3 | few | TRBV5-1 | CASSSGLAEDTQYF | TGCGCCAGCAGCTCAGGACTAGCGGAAGATACGCAGTATTTT
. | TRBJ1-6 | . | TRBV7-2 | CASSRDSGDNSPLHF | TGTGCCAGCAGCCGAGACAGTGGGGATAATTCACCCCTCCACTTT
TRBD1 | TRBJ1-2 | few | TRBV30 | CAWSRTGVYGYTF | TGTGCCTGGAGTAGGACAGGGGTATATGGCTACACCTTC
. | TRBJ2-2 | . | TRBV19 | CASTRNTGELFF | TGTGCCAGTACTAGGAACACCGGGGAGCTGTTTTTT
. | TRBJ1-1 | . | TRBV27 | CASSLLGVSTEAFF | TGTGCCAGCAGTTTATTAGGGGTTAGCACTGAAGCTTTCTTT
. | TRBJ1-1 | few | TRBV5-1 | CASSLDGFTEAFF | TGCGCCAGCAGCTTGGATGGGTTCACTGAAGCTTTCTTT
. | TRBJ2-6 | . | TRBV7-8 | CASSLARVLGPGANVLTF | TGTGCCAGCAGCTTAGCGAGGGTTTTGGGTCCTGGGGCCAACGTCCTGACTTTC
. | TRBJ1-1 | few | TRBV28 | CASRNLNTEAFF | TGTGCCAGCAGAAATTTGAACACTGAAGCTTTCTTT
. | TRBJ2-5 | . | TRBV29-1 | CSVVTGQETQYF | TGCAGCGTTGTTACAGGACAAGAGACCCAGTACTTC
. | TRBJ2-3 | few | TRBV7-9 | CASSRTADTQYF | TGTGCCAGCAGCCGGACGGCAGATACGCAGTATTTT
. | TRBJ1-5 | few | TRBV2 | CASSAEGGSNQPQHF | TGTGCCAGCAGCGCGGAGGGGGGAAGCAATCAGCCCCAGCATTTT
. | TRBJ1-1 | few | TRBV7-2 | CASSSYTEAFF | TGTGCCAGCAGTTCCTACACTGAAGCTTTCTTT
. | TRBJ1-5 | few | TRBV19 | CASSGGVDSNQPQHF | TGTGCCAGTAGTGGCGGGGTGGATAGCAATCAGCCCCAGCATTTT
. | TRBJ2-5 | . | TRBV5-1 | CASSIRLLRETQYF | TGCGCCAGCAGCATACGACTTTTGCGGGAGACCCAGTACTTC
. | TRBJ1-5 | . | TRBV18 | CASSPSGVSNQPQHF | TGTGCCAGCTCACCATCGGGGGTTAGCAATCAGCCCCAGCATTTT
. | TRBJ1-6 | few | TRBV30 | CAWEGSPLSPLHF | TGTGCCTGGGAAGGCAGCCCTCTTTCACCCCTCCACTTT
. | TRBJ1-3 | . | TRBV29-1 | CSVGQRNTIYF | TGCAGCGTTGGGCAACGAAACACCATATATTTT
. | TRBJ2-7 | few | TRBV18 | CASSPSGTKYF | TGTGCCAGCTCCCCCTCCGGGACAAAGTACTTC
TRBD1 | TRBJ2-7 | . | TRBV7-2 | CASSLRTGTVHEQYF | TGTGCCAGCAGCCTGAGGACAGGGACGGTCCACGAGCAGTACTTC
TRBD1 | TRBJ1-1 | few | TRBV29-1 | CSLGQMNTEAFF | TGCAGCCTGGGACAGATGAACACTGAAGCTTTCTTT
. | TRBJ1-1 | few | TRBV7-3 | CASSLLAGNTEAFF | TGTGCCAGCAGCTTATTAGCAGGCAACACTGAAGCTTTCTTT
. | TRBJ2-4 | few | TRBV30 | CAWSVGRAIKNIQYF | TGTGCCTGGAGTGTAGGCAGGGCTATCAAAAACATTCAGTACTTC
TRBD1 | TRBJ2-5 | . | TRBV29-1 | CSAGEPLGTVQETQYF | TGCAGCGCAGGAGAACCTCTGGGGACAGTACAAGAGACCCAGTACTTC
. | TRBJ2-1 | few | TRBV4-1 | CASSRGQGPSSYNEQFF | TGCGCCAGCAGCCGTGGGCAGGGCCCGAGCTCCTACAATGAGCAGTTCTTC
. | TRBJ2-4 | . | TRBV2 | CASSEANWGIQYF | TGTGCCAGCAGTGAAGCAAACTGGGGCATTCAGTACTTC
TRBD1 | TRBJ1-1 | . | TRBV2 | CASARDRRNTEAFF | TGTGCCAGCGCCAGGGACAGGCGGAACACTGAAGCTTTCTTT
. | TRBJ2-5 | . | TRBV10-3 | CAISESATQETQYF | TGTGCCATCAGTGAGTCTGCCACCCAAGAGACCCAGTACTTC
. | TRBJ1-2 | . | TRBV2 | CAGQPDSLYGYTF | TGTGCCGGGCAACCGGACAGTCTCTATGGCTACACCTTC
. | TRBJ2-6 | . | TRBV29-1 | CSVEGSGANVLTF | TGCAGCGTTGAAGGCTCTGGGGCCAACGTCCTGACTTTC